The rows below give T cell receptor beta chains drawn from one sample of a study of cytomegalovirus exposure and HLA in healthy donors. The method was immunoSEQ multiplex PCR; TCRdb's version includes in-frame clones alone and lacks a portion of them. The sample carries a few hundred thousand clones, around 88% recorded once. What was sequenced was PBMCs. The receptors originated from a woman between 18 and 29 years old in good health and CMV-seronegative. Both conserved end residues are part of each CDR3. Each record gives: V gene, J gene, D gene, clone size, CDR3 protein, CDR3 DNA. The D gene is left open where the match is weak. Size values are once, few and many counts, or a class for expanded clones, and some rows have none.

TRBV19,TRBJ2-5,-,-,CASSFSSETQYF,TGTGCCAGTAGTTTCTCGTCGGAGACCCAGTACTTC
TRBV4-1,TRBJ2-1,-,-,CASSQWWEGAYNEQFF,TGCGCCAGCAGCCAATGGTGGGAGGGGGCCTACAATGAGCAGTTCTTC
TRBV29-1,TRBJ2-2,-,-,CSVVAGRDTGELFF,TGCAGCGTTGTCGCAGGGCGAGACACCGGGGAGCTGTTTTTT
TRBV28,TRBJ1-2,-,-,CASSGQRIYGYTF,TGTGCCAGCAGTGGACAGCGGATCTATGGCTACACCTTC
TRBV5-1,TRBJ2-3,TRBD2,-,CASGGGGTTDTQYF,TGCGCCAGCGGGGGGGGAGGAACCACAGATACGCAGTATTTT
TRBV6-6,TRBJ2-1,-,-,CASSYGSGNEQFF,TGTGCCAGCAGTTACGGATCGGGGAATGAGCAGTTCTTC
TRBV4-3,TRBJ2-1,-,-,CASSQVITGESRHSYNEQFF,TGCGCCAGCAGCCAAGTTATAACGGGGGAATCCCGTCACTCCTACAATGAGCAGTTCTTC
TRBV5-3,TRBJ2-2,-,-,CARSLDLVRELFF,TGTGCCAGAAGCTTGGACCTAGTCCGGGAGCTGTTTTTT
TRBV27,TRBJ2-5,-,once,CASSFFVAGIQETQYF,TGTGCCAGCAGTTTTTTCGTCGCGGGGATTCAAGAGACCCAGTACTTC
TRBV27,TRBJ2-7,TRBD2,-,CASSLGLAGVEQYF,TGTGCCAGCAGTTTAGGACTAGCGGGAGTCGAGCAGTACTTC
TRBV13,TRBJ1-2,-,-,CASSLVLDSYGYTF,TGTGCCAGCAGCTTAGTACTCGACTCCTATGGCTACACCTTC
TRBV29-1,TRBJ2-3,-,-,CSVVGNTDTQYF,TGCAGCGTTGTCGGGAACACAGATACGCAGTATTTT
TRBV28,TRBJ2-7,TRBD2,-,CATKGTSGSDFHEQYF,TGTGCCACCAAGGGGACTAGCGGGAGTGATTTCCACGAGCAGTACTTC
TRBV28,TRBJ2-7,-,-,CASTSVPGNAYEQYF,TGTGCCAGCACCTCGGTCCCGGGGAACGCCTACGAGCAGTACTTC
TRBV27,TRBJ2-7,-,-,CASSLVPAGAQYF,TGTGCCAGCAGTTTGGTACCCGCGGGGGCCCAGTACTTC
TRBV27,TRBJ2-1,TRBD1,-,CASSTPGQGKDEQFF,TGTGCCAGCAGCACGCCGGGACAGGGTAAGGATGAGCAGTTCTTC
TRBV6-1,TRBJ2-1,-,-,CASSASGFSYNEQFF,TGTGCCAGCAGTGCAAGCGGGTTCTCCTACAATGAGCAGTTCTTC
TRBV18,TRBJ2-1,-,-,CASSQGGGNYNEQFF,TGTGCCAGCTCCCAGGGAGGGGGGAACTACAATGAGCAGTTCTTC
TRBV28,TRBJ1-5,-,-,CASSLPGNQPQHF,TGTGCCAGCAGTTTACCGGGCAATCAGCCCCAGCATTTT
TRBV6-1,TRBJ2-5,-,-,CASSEWAEETQYF,TGTGCCAGCAGTGAATGGGCAGAAGAGACCCAGTACTTC